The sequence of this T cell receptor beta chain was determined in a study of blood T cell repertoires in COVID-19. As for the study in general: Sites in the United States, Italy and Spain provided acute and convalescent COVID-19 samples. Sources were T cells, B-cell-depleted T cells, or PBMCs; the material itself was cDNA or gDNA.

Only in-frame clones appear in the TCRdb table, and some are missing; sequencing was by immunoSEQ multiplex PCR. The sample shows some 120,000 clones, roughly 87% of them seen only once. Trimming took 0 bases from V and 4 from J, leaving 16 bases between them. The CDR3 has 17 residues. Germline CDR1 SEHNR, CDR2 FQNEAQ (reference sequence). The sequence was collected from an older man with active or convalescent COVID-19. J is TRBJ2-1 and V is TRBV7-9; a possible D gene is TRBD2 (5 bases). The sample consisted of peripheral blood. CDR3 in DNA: TGTGCCAGCAGCTTAGCGGCCGGTCTGGACTTGTACAATGAGCAGTTCTTC. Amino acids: CASSLAAGLDLYNEQFF.